The 24 T cell receptor beta chains in this list originate from one sample, sequenced in a study of radiotherapy plus CTLA-4 blockade in lung cancer. Profiled with immunoSEQ multiplex PCR; TCRdb holds only in-frame clones, not every one. The sample lists around 86,000 clones; around four fifths were seen once. Source: peripheral blood, taken from a patient treated with radiotherapy plus ipilimumab. These receptors came from a human donor with non-small cell lung cancer who had stable disease on radiotherapy plus ipilimumab.

This sequence joins TRBV29-1 and TRBJ2-5; D ambiguous. The V end lost 4 bases, the J end lost 5 bases, and 11 bases lay between the germline ends. Germline V gene sequence: CDR1 SQVTM, CDR2 ANQGSEA. This CDR3 is built from 12 residues. The CDR3 nucleotides are TGCAGCGTTGGACACTCTTTGGAGACCCAGTACTTC. Encoded protein: CSVGHSLETQYF. Using reference TRBV29-1 and TRBJ2-5 for the parts outside the CDR3, the full variable domain is SAVISQKPSRDICQRGTSLTIQCQVDSQVTMMFWYRQQPGQSLTLIATANQGSEATYESGFVIDKFPISRPNLTFSTLTVSNMSPEDSSIYLCSVGHSLETQYFGPGTRLLVL.

The V and J genes are TRBV19 and TRBJ1-6; tentative D call: TRBD1 (6 bases). The CDR3 length is 13 residues. V was pared by 8 bases and J by 9 bases, with 14 bases between. Germline V gene sequence: CDR1 LNHDA, CDR2 SQIVND (reference sequence). The CDR3 sequence is CASVGQGRSPLHF. In DNA, the CDR3 is TGTGCCAGTGTGGGGCAGGGGCGTTCACCCCTCCACTTT. Variable domain in full (rest from reference TRBV19 and TRBJ1-6): DGGITQSPKYLFRKEGQNVTLSCEQNLNHDAMYWYRQDPGQGLRLIYYSQIVNDFQKGDIAEGYSVSREKKESFPLTVTSAQKNPTAFYLCASVGQGRSPLHFGNGTRLTVT.

V is TRBV6-5 and J is TRBJ1-5; 7 nucleotides match TRBD1. With V trimmed by 6 bases and J by 4 bases, 9 bases remained unmatched. This CDR3 region has 15 residues. CDR1 is MNHEY and CDR2 is SVGAGI in the germline V gene. In DNA form, the CDR3 reads TGTGCCAGCAGATTCGACAGGGAAAGTAATCAGCCCCAGCATTTT. As protein: CASRFDRESNQPQHF.

This chain connects TRBV6-1 to TRBJ2-3; no firm D call. Trimming took off 4 bases at V and 1 base at J, with 12 bases between the two ends. The germline V gene encodes CDR1 MNHNS and CDR2 SASEGT. The CDR3 length is 15 residues. The CDR3 loop reads CASSGRDGGTDTQYF. The CDR3 DNA reads TGTGCCAGCAGTGGAAGGGATGGAGGCACAGATACGCAGTATTTT.

This chain links TRBV6-5 with TRBJ2-3; 8 bases fit TRBD1. Unmatched junction bases numbered 6, after V lost 6 bases and J lost 1 base. Germline V gene data show CDR1 as MNHEY and CDR2 as SVGAGI. The CDR3 is 15 amino acids. The CDR3 region is CASRGQGSGTDTQYF. In DNA, the CDR3 is TGTGCCAGCAGAGGACAGGGTTCGGGCACAGATACGCAGTATTTT.

This clone was observed a few times. The chain uses TRBV19 and TRBJ2-7; D not certain. The CDR3 is 14 residues long. Trimming left V 0 bases short and J 2 bases short, with 8 bases between. Germline CDR1 LNHDA, CDR2 SQIVND (reference sequence). The CDR3 bases are TGTGCCAGTAGTATAGATCCCCAGACCTACGAGCAGTACTTC. As protein: CASSIDPQTYEQYF. The full variable domain, rest sourced from reference TRBV19 and TRBJ2-7, is DGGITQSPKYLFRKEGQNVTLSCEQNLNHDAMYWYRQDPGQGLRLIYYSQIVNDFQKGDIAEGYSVSREKKESFPLTVTSAQKNPTAFYLCASSIDPQTYEQYFGPGTRLTVT.

The V and J genes are TRBV7-9 and TRBJ2-7; D unresolved. CDR1 and CDR2 from the germline V gene are SEHNR and FQNEAQ (reference sequence). V was trimmed by 5 bases and J by 0 bases, leaving 8 bases between them. This CDR3 is built from 13 residues. CDR3 amino acids: CASSPRSSYEQYF. The CDR3 nucleotides read TGTGCCAGCAGCCCCCGCAGCTCCTACGAGCAGTACTTC.

V is TRBV14 and J is TRBJ2-1; TRBD1 might be the D (5 bases). The CDR3 is made up of 12 amino acids. Germline lookup yields CDR1 SGHDN and CDR2 FVKESK. Trimming took 1 base from V and 15 from J, leaving 13 bases between them. The CDR3 loop reads CASSQAGRVPFF. DNA for the CDR3: TGTGCCAGCAGCCAAGCGGGCAGGGTACCGTTCTTC.

The gene calls are TRBV5-1 and TRBJ2-3; no definite D call. The CDR3 is 15 residues long. The germline CDR1 and CDR2 sequences are SGHRS and YFSETQ. Trimming removed 2 bases from V and 0 bases from J, with 10 bases in between. CDR3 loop: CASSFKTGSTDTQYF. For the CDR3, the DNA is TGCGCCAGCAGCTTTAAGACTGGAAGCACAGATACGCAGTATTTT.

Written as DNA, the CDR3 is TGTGCCAGCAGTTTAGGTCGGGGGCCTCTCTCCTACGAGCAGTACTTC. Its translation is CASSLGRGPLSYEQYF. The chain links TRBV28 to TRBJ2-7; D assignment may be TRBD1 or TRBD2 (6 bases each). The ends were cut back, 2 bases at V and 0 bases at J, with 14 bases in the middle. Germline V gene sequence: CDR1 MDHEN, CDR2 SYDVKM. The CDR3 has 16 amino acids.

This clone has just a few counts. The rearrangement links TRBV28 to TRBJ2-1; 9 nucleotides agree with TRBD2. This CDR3 region has 16 residues. V gave up 2 bases and J gave up 11 bases; unmatched junction bases: 13. CDR1 is MDHEN and CDR2 is SYDVKM in the germline V gene. This chain's CDR3 is CASSLGGLAGVWKQFF. The DNA of the CDR3 is TGTGCCAGCAGTTTAGGGGGGTTAGCGGGAGTTTGGAAGCAGTTCTTC.

This sequence joins TRBV5-6 and TRBJ2-1; 7 bases line up with TRBD1. Germline lookup yields CDR1 SGHDT and CDR2 YYEEEE. This CDR3 is built from 16 residues. V shed 0 bases and J 0 bases; nucleotides not matched to a gene: 3. In nucleotides, the CDR3 is TGTGCCAGCAGCTTGGACAGGGGAAGCTCCTACAATGAGCAGTTCTTC. This gives the protein CASSLDRGSSYNEQFF.

This clone appeared a few times. The chain is built from TRBV9 and TRBJ1-1; perhaps TRBD1 as D (6 bases). The V gene lost 4 bases and the J gene lost 3 bases, with 16 bases spanning the gap. CDR1 and CDR2 from the germline V gene are SGDLS and YYNGEE. The CDR3 is made up of 15 amino acids. CDR3 nucleotides: TGTGCCAGCAGCCGGGGGGCCGGCGGAGACACTGAAGCTTTCTTT. It encodes CASSRGAGGDTEAFF.

The chain combines TRBV5-1 with TRBJ1-1; 8 bases fit TRBD1. CDR3 length: 13 residues. V shed 4 bases and J 7 bases; nucleotides not matched to a gene: 6. From germline, CDR1 is SGHRS and CDR2 YFSETQ. CDR3 sequence reads: CASSAGTGDEAFF. CDR3 DNA: TGCGCCAGCAGCGCCGGGACAGGTGATGAAGCTTTCTTT.

J is TRBJ2-1 and V is TRBV4-2; TRBD2 aligns across 13 bases. Germline V CDR1 and CDR2: LGHNA, YNFKEQ. CDR3 length: 16 residues. With 0 bases clipped from V and 6 bases from J, the junction kept 2 bases outside the gene matches. The DNA for the CDR3 is TGTGCCAGCAGCCAAGACTGGACTAGCGGGAGCAATGAGCAGTTCTTC. Translating it yields CASSQDWTSGSNEQFF.

The rearrangement joins TRBV30 to TRBJ2-1, with TRBD1 identical over 9 bases. The CDR3 loop spans 15 amino acids. Looked up from germline, CDR1 is GTSNPN and CDR2 is SVGIG (reference sequence). With V trimmed by 4 bases and J by 3 bases, 7 bases remained unmatched. The CDR3 sequence: CAWTHPGQGYNEQFF. The DNA of the CDR3 is TGTGCCTGGACCCACCCGGGACAGGGCTACAATGAGCAGTTCTTC.

The J gene is TRBJ1-6, the V gene TRBV2; 7 bases match TRBD1. Per the germline V gene, CDR1 is SNHLY and CDR2 is FYNNEI. With 6 bases clipped from V and 7 bases from J, the junction kept 12 bases outside the gene matches. The length of the CDR3 is 16 residues. The CDR3 bases are TGTGCCAGCAGGTCGGAGGGACAGCGACTCAATTCACCCCTCCACTTT. Amino acids: CASRSEGQRLNSPLHF.

This rearrangement joins TRBV5-1 to TRBJ2-7, with D possibly matching TRBD2 (6 bases). Per germline, CDR1 SGHRS and CDR2 YFSETQ. The CDR3 loop spans 13 amino acids. The germline V and J ends were trimmed by 0 bases and 6 bases, with 10 bases remaining between them. This CDR3 is CASSLDSGGEQYF. CDR3 nucleotide sequence: TGCGCCAGCAGCTTGGATTCCGGGGGCGAGCAGTACTTC.

The chain links TRBV19 to TRBJ2-1; the match to TRBD2 covers 15 bases. The V gene's germline CDR1 is LNHDA and CDR2 SQIVND (reference sequence). With 5 bases clipped from V and 4 bases from J, the junction kept 9 bases outside the gene matches. The CDR3 covers 18 residues. The CDR3 loop is CASSVWTSGRALYNEQFF. CDR3 DNA sequence: TGTGCCAGTAGTGTCTGGACTAGCGGGAGGGCCTTGTACAATGAGCAGTTCTTC.

The chain uses TRBV2 and TRBJ2-1; D tentatively reads TRBD1 or TRBD2 (5 bases each). V was shortened by 7 bases and J by 9 bases, with 25 bases between the two germline ends. Germline V gives CDR1 SNHLY, CDR2 FYNNEI. The CDR3 is 16 residues long. The CDR3 sequence is CASTRRGTIQGIEQFF. The CDR3 DNA sequence: TGTGCCAGCACCCGGAGAGGGACCATACAAGGTATTGAGCAGTTCTTC.

The chain uses TRBV10-3 and TRBJ2-7, with D perhaps TRBD1 (6 bases). V lost 0 bases and J 0 bases, leaving 6 bases between the germline ends. Germline V gene data show CDR1 as ENHRY and CDR2 as SYGVKD. The CDR3 contains 14 residues. CDR3: CAISESDSSYEQYF. The CDR3 DNA sequence: TGTGCCATCAGTGAGTCGGACAGCTCCTACGAGCAGTACTTC.

J is TRBJ2-7 and V is TRBV5-4; D gene ambiguous. In germline, CDR1 is SGHNT, CDR2 YYREEE (reference sequence). The CDR3 covers 14 residues. V was shortened by 0 bases and J by 2 bases, with 9 bases between the two germline ends. The CDR3 protein is CASSLGSVTYEQYF. The CDR3 DNA reads TGTGCCAGCAGCTTGGGGAGCGTAACCTACGAGCAGTACTTC.

CDR3: CASSRIGDRGYNEQFF. The CDR3 DNA reads as TGTGCCAGCAGCCGTATCGGGGACAGGGGCTACAATGAGCAGTTCTTC. The chain joins TRBV7-3 to TRBJ2-1; TRBD1 matches at 10 bases. V lost 5 bases, J lost 3 bases, and 7 bases stayed unmatched. Germline V lookup: CDR1 SGHTA, CDR2 FQGTGA. The CDR3 is 16 amino acids. Combining the CDR3 with reference TRBV7-3 and TRBJ2-1 gives the whole variable domain GAGVSQTPSNKVTEKGKYVELRCDPISGHTALYWYRQSLGQGPEFLIYFQGTGAADDSGLPNDRFFAVRPEGSVSTLKIQRTERGDSAVYLCASSRIGDRGYNEQFFGPGTRLTVL.

In regard to this clone: Other nucleotide sequences from this sample produce the same CDR3. The gene calls are TRBV5-1 and TRBJ2-3; no reliable D call. The V gene's germline CDR1 is SGHRS and CDR2 YFSETQ. The CDR3 sequence is 14 residues long. Trimming shortened V by 0 bases and J by 0 bases, and 5 bases separated the two germline ends. In DNA, the CDR3 is TGCGCCAGCAGCTTGGGTACCAGCACAGATACGCAGTATTTT. Protein sequence: CASSLGTSTDTQYF.